These 11 T cell receptor beta chains were sequenced from one sample in a study of blood T cell repertoires in COVID-19. Clones were read by immunoSEQ multiplex PCR, and TCRdb kept only the in-frame ones, dropping some. The repertoire holds just over 70,000 clones, with roughly 80% as singletons. Sequencing was done on a sample of peripheral blood. These receptors all come from an older man who had recovered from COVID-19.

This chain connects TRBV5-1 to TRBJ1-2, with 10 bases that match TRBD1. V lost 4 bases to trimming and J lost 8 bases; unmatched junction nucleotides: 8. From germline, CDR1 is SGHRS and CDR2 YFSETQ. The CDR3 is made up of 14 amino acids. The CDR3 DNA follows: TGCGCCAGCAGCACCCCGGGACAGGGGAAAGGCTACACCTTC. Its protein product is CASSTPGQGKGYTF.

The rearrangement joins TRBV11-2 to TRBJ2-3, with D possibly TRBD2 on 6 matching bases. Trimming cost V 4 bases and J 8 bases, with 13 bases left between them. This CDR3 spans 13 amino acids. In germline, CDR1 is SGHAT, CDR2 FQNNGV. The chain's CDR3 is CASSSGSMGTQYF. DNA of the CDR3: TGTGCCAGCAGCTCCGGGAGTATGGGTACGCAGTATTTT.

This chain connects TRBV27 to TRBJ2-3; 8 bases line up with TRBD2. The CDR3 covers 16 residues. From germline, CDR1 is MNHEY and CDR2 SMNVEV (reference sequence). V lost 8 bases and J lost 2; bases outside the gene matches: 12. The CDR3 spells CASSRQTSAHTDTQYF. The CDR3, as DNA: TGTGCCAGCTCTCGCCAGACTAGCGCCCACACAGATACGCAGTATTTT.

V gene TRBV30 combines with J gene TRBJ1-4; 7 bases are shared with TRBD1. Germline V gene data show CDR1 as GTSNPN and CDR2 as SVGIG (reference sequence). V gave up 4 bases and J gave up 6 bases; unmatched junction bases: 8. The CDR3 covers 14 residues. The CDR3 nucleotides read TGTGCCTGGAATACAGGGGATGATTATGAAAAACTGTTTTTT. As protein: CAWNTGDDYEKLFF.

The V and J genes are TRBV18 and TRBJ2-1, with 7 bases identical to TRBD1. This CDR3 comprises 15 residues. CDR1 KGHSH and CDR2 LQKENI come from the germline V gene. The trim removed 3 bases at V and 9 bases at J, leaving 11 bases unmatched. CDR3 loop: CASSPGTDNRGEQFF. CDR3 bases: TGTGCCAGCTCACCCGGGACAGACAACCGGGGTGAGCAGTTCTTC.

The J gene is TRBJ1-1, the V gene TRBV5-1; D is uncertain. V lost 0 bases, J lost 6 bases, and 9 bases lay in between. Germline V lookup: CDR1 SGHRS, CDR2 YFSETQ. CDR3 length: 13 amino acids. The CDR3 DNA reads as TGCGCCAGCAGCTTGGTTGTCGAGGCTGAAGCTTTCTTT. This encodes CASSLVVEAEAFF.

A single count supports this clone. The chain combines TRBV5-1 with TRBJ2-5; D gene ambiguous. The CDR3 extends over 17 amino acids. V was pared by 0 bases and J by 2 bases, with 17 bases between. From germline, CDR1 is SGHRS and CDR2 YFSETQ. CDR3 loop: CASSLGRSAKNQETQYF. The CDR3 region has the DNA TGCGCCAGCAGCTTGGGGCGGTCAGCGAAGAATCAAGAGACCCAGTACTTC.

This clone was detected ten times or more. The CDR3 nucleotides read TGTGCCAGCAGCTTAGCTCTTGGACAGCCGGACAATGAGCAGTTCTTC. It encodes CASSLALGQPDNEQFF. The chain couples TRBV7-2 to TRBJ2-1; weak D call: TRBD1 (6 bases). This CDR3 has 16 amino acids. In germline, CDR1 is SGHTA, CDR2 FQGNSA. Trimming removed 0 bases from V and 5 bases from J, with 14 bases in between.

J is TRBJ1-5 and V is TRBV3-1 (or the pseudogene TRBV3-2); D possibly corresponds to TRBD1 (6 bases). Germline loops: CDR1 LGHDT, CDR2 YNNKEL (reference sequence). Trimming shortened V by 4 bases and J by 7 bases, and 17 bases separated the two germline ends. The CDR3 consists of 15 residues. CDR3 in DNA: TGTGCCAGCAGCCCCTCCGGGGGGGCGGACCAGCCCCAGCATTTT. The encoded protein is CASSPSGGADQPQHF.

V gene TRBV5-1 combines with J gene TRBJ1-5; tentatively, D is TRBD1 (5 bases). The CDR3 runs 15 residues. Trimming pared 4 bases from V and 7 bases from J, leaving 18 bases between. Germline CDR1 SGHRS, CDR2 YFSETQ. CDR3 DNA: TGCGCCAGCAGCGTTGACGGGGGAATTGAGCAGCCCCAGCATTTT. Its translation is CASSVDGGIEQPQHF.

The chain is built from TRBV9 and TRBJ1-5; D gene unclear. CDR1 and CDR2 from the germline V gene are SGDLS and YYNGEE. Trimming stripped 0 bases from V and 4 bases from J, with 11 bases between. This CDR3 has 15 amino acids. The CDR3 loop reads CASSVEVGVNQPQHF. CDR3 coding DNA: TGTGCCAGCAGCGTAGAGGTCGGAGTTAATCAGCCCCAGCATTTT.